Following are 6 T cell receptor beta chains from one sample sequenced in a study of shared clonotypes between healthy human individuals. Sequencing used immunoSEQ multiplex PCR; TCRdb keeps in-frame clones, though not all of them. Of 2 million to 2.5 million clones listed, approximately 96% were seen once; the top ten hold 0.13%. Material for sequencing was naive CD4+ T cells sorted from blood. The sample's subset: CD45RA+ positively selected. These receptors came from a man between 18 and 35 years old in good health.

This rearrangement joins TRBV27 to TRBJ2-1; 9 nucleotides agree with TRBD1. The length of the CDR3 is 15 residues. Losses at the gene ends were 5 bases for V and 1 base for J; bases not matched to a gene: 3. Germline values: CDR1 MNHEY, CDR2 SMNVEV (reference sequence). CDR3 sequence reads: CASSLGTGSYNEQFF. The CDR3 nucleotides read TGTGCCAGCAGTCTCGGGACAGGGTCCTACAATGAGCAGTTCTTC.

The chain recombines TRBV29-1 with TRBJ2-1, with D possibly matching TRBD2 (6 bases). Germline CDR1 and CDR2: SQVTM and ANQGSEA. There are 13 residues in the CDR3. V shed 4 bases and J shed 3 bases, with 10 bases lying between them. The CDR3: CSVVGGRYNEQFF. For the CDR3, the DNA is TGCAGCGTTGTCGGGGGACGCTACAATGAGCAGTTCTTC.

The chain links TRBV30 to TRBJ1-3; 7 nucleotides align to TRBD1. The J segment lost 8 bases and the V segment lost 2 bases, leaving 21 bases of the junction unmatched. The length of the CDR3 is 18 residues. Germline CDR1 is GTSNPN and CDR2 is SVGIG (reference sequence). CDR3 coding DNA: TGTGCCTGGAGTCGGGCAGGGGGTACGACGAGGACGTTGGACACCATATATTTT. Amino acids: CAWSRAGGTTRTLDTIYF.

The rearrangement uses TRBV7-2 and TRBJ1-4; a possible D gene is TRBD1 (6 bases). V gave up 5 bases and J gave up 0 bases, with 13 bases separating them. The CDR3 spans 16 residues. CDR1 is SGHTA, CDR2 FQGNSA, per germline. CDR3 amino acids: CASSTRRQATNEKLFF. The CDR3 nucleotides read TGTGCCAGCAGCACCCGTCGACAGGCAACTAATGAAAAACTGTTTTTT.

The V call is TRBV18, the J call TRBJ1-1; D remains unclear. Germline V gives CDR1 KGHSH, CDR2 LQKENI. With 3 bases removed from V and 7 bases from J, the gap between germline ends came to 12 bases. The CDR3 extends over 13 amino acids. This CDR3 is CASSPERQIEAFF. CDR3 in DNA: TGTGCCAGCTCACCGGAGAGGCAGATTGAAGCTTTCTTT.

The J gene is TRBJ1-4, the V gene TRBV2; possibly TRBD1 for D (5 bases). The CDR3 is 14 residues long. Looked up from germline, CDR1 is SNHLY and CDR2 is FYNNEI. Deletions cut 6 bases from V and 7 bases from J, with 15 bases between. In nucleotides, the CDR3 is TGTGCCAGCAGGGCACAGGAGGGAGGTGAAAAACTGTTTTTT. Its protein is CASRAQEGGEKLFF.